This entry lists 4 T cell receptor beta chains sequenced from one sample in a study of early T cells in non-severe SARS-CoV-2 infection. TCRdb passed the 5' RACE reads through MiXCR, listing each CDR3 protein once. The table records more than 50,000 distinct CDR3 sequences, approximately 12% of them present only once. Material: whole blood. The receptors stem from an adult who was a healthcare worker with PCR-confirmed SARS-CoV-2 infection or an uninfected control (not recorded which).

The table lists this clonotype with a few counts. The chain carries TRBV7-9 and TRBJ2-7; 11 nucleotides align to TRBD2. CDR3 length: 15 amino acids. Germline CDR1 reads SEHNR; CDR2 reads FQNEAQ (reference sequence). The junction had 10 bases not matched to a gene; V was cut back by 3 bases and J by 9 bases. For the CDR3, the DNA is TGTGCCAGCAGCTTTGGGCTAGCGGGAGGTTCTGCGCAGTACTTC. Amino acids: CASSFGLAGGSAQYF.

This chain joins TRBV11-2 and TRBJ2-7; D is uncertain. CDR1 is SGHAT and CDR2 is FQNNGV in the germline V gene. This CDR3 has 12 residues. The V and J ends lost 5 bases and 5 bases respectively, with 10 bases between them. The CDR3 DNA follows: TGTGCCAGCAGCGTGACGGCCCACGAGCAGTACTTC. Its translation: CASSVTAHEQYF.

The CDR3 protein is CASSLGLSYEQYF. In nucleotides, the CDR3 is TGTGCCAGCAGCCTGGGGCTTAGCTACGAGCAGTACTTC. The chain links TRBV21-1 to TRBJ2-7; the table's D call, TRBD1, has no DNA check behind it. TRBV21-1 is a listed pseudogene. CDR3 length: 13 residues.

This clonotype is medium-sized (0.01 to 0.1%). The chain has TRBV7-9 and TRBJ1-6; D is unresolved. V lost 5 bases and J lost 4, with 12 bases in between. The CDR3 covers 15 residues. Germline V lookup: CDR1 SEHNR, CDR2 FQNEAQ (reference sequence). The CDR3 protein is CASSPRGSYNSPLHF. The CDR3 region has the DNA TGTGCCAGCAGCCCCCGGGGAAGTTATAATTCACCCCTCCACTTT.